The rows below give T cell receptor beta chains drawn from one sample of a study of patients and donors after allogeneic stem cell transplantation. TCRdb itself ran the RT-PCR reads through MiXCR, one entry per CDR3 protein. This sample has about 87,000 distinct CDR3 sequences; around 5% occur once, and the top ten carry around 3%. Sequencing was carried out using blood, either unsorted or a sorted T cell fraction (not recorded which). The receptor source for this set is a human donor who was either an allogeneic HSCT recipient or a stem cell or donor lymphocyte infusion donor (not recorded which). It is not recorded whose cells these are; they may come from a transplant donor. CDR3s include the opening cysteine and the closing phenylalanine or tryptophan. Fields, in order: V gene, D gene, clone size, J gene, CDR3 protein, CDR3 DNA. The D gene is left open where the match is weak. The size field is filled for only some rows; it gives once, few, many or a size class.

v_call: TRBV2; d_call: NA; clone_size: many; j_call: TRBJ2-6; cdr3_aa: CASGGRDGANVLTF; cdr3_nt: TGTGCCAGCGGTGGCAGAGATGGGGCCAACGTCCTGACTTTC
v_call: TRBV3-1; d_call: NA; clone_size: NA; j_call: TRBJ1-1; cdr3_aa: CASSQVLLGGNTEAFF; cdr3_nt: TGTGCCAGCAGCCAAGTTCTGCTTGGGGGGAACACTGAAGCTTTCTTT
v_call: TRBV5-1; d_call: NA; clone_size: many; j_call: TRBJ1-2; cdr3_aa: CASSQEDYGYTF; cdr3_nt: TGCGCCAGCAGCCAAGAAGATTATGGCTACACCTTC
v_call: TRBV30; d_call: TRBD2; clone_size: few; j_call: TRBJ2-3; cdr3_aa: CAWTRGTRASADTQYF; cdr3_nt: TGTGCCTGGACCCGAGGGACTAGAGCTTCCGCAGATACGCAGTATTTT
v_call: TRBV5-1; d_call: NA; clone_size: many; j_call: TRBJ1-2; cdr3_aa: CASSPAGSENGYTF; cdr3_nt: TGCGCCAGCAGCCCCGCTGGGAGCGAAAATGGCTACACCTTC
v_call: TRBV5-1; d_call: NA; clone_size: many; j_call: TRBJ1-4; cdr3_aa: CASSLNVRTNEKLFF; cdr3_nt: TGCGCCAGCAGCCTTAACGTCAGGACTAATGAAAAACTGTTTTTT
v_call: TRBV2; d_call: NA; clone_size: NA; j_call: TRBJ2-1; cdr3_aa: CASGLDYNEQFF; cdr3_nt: TGTGCCAGCGGACTGGACTACAATGAGCAGTTCTTC
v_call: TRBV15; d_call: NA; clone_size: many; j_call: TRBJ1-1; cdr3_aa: CATSRDKGVNTEAFF; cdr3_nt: TGTGCCACCAGCAGAGATAAAGGGGTTAACACTGAAGCTTTCTTT
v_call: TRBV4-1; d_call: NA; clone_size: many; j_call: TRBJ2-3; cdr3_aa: CASSQLSVGDTQYF; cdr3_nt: TGCGCCAGCAGCCAACTCTCGGTCGGGGATACGCAGTATTTT
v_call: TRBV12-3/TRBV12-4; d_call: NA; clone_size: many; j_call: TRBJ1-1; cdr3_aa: CASSLIQGGLAFF; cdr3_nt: TGTGCCAGCAGCCTCATACAGGGCGGACTAGCTTTCTTT
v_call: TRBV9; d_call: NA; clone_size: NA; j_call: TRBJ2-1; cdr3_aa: CASSVAQGSYNEQFF; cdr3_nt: TGTGCCAGCAGCGTAGCACAGGGCTCCTACAATGAGCAGTTCTTC
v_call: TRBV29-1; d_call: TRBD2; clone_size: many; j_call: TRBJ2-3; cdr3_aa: CSISGGRFTDTQYF; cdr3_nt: TGCAGCATTAGCGGGGGGAGATTCACAGATACGCAGTATTTT
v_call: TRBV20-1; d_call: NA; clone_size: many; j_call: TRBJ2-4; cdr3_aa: CSADAGRGLRAKNIQYF; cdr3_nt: TGCAGTGCGGATGCGGGGAGGGGGCTTAGGGCCAAAAACATTCAGTACTTC
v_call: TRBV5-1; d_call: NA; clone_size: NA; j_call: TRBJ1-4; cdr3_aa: CASSFEQRIATYEKLFF; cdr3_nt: TGCGCCAGCAGCTTTGAACAAAGGATCGCAACTTATGAAAAACTGTTTTTT
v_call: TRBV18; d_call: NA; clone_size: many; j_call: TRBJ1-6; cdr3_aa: CASSQGLDSPLHF; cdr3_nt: TGTGCCAGCTCACAAGGACTAGATTCACCCCTCCACTTT
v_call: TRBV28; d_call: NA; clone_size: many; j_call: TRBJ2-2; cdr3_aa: CASSQTHMGRAGELFF; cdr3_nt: TGTGCCAGCAGTCAAACTCATATGGGTCGGGCCGGGGAGCTGTTTTTT
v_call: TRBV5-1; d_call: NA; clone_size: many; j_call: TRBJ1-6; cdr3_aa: CASSTRDGNSPLHF; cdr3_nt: TGCGCCAGCAGCACCCGGGACGGTAATTCACCCCTCCACTTT
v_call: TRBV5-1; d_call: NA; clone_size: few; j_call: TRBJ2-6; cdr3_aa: CASSLQRAGANVLTF; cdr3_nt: TGCGCCAGCAGCTTGCAACGGGCTGGGGCCAACGTCCTGACTTTC
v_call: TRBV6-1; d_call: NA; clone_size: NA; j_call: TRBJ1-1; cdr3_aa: CASSEQGYGTEAFF; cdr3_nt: TGTGCCAGCAGTGAACAGGGTTATGGCACTGAAGCTTTCTTT
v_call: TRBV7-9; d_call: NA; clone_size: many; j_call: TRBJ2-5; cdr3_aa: CASRAANSQETQYF; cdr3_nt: TGTGCCAGCAGGGCAGCCAACTCCCAAGAGACCCAGTACTTC
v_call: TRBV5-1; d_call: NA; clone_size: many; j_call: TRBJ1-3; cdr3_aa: CASSQDSSGNTIYF; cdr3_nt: TGCGCCAGCAGCCAGGACAGCTCTGGAAACACCATATATTTT
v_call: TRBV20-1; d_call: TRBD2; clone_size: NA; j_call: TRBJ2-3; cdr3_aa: CSAPRRSSGGSTDTQYF; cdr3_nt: TGCAGTGCCCCGCGGAGGAGTAGCGGGGGCAGCACAGATACGCAGTATTTT
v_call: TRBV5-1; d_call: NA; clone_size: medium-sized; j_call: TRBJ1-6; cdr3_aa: CASSLTYAQMNSPLHF; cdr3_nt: TGCGCCAGCAGCTTGACGTACGCCCAGATGAATTCACCCCTCCACTTT
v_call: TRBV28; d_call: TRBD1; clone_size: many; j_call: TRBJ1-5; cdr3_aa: CASSFVGQISNQPQHF; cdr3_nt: TGTGCCAGCAGTTTTGTGGGACAGATTAGCAATCAGCCCCAGCATTTT
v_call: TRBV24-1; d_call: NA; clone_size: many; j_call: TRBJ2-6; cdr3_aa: CATSDGSRGFGANVLTF; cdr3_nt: TGTGCCACCAGTGATGGGTCGCGGGGCTTCGGGGCCAACGTCCTGACTTTC
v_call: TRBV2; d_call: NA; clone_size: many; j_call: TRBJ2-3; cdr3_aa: CASSEFPGRTDTQYF; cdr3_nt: TGTGCCAGCAGTGAATTTCCGGGGCGCACAGATACGCAGTATTTT
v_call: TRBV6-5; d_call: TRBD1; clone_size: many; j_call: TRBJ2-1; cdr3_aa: CASSYSKGGGQGWDEQFF; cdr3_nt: TGTGCCAGCAGTTACTCGAAAGGAGGGGGACAGGGGTGGGATGAGCAGTTCTTC
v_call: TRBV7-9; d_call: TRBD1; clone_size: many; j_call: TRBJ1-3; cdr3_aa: CASSLRQGSGNTIYF; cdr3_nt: TGTGCCAGCAGTTTGCGACAGGGTTCTGGAAACACCATATATTTT
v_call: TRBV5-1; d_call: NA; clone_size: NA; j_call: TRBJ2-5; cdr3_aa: CASSLATGSGTQYF; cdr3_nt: TGCGCCAGCAGCTTGGCCACAGGGAGTGGGACCCAGTACTTC
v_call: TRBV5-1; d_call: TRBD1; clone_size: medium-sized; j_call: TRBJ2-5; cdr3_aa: CASSPPMRTGLYQETQYF; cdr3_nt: TGCGCCAGCAGCCCCCCTATGAGGACAGGGCTCTACCAAGAGACCCAGTACTTC
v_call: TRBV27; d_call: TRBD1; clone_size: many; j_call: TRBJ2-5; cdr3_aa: CASSLLGTGQETQYF; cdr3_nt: TGTGCCAGCAGTTTATTGGGGACAGGGCAAGAGACCCAGTACTTC
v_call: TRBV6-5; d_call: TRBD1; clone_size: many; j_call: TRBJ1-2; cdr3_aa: CASSWDRGHGYTF; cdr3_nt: TGTGCCAGCAGTTGGGACAGGGGGCACGGCTACACCTTC
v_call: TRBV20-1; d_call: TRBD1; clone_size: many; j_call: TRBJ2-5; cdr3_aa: CSAPNRGGKTQYF; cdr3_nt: TGCAGTGCGCCAAACAGGGGCGGAAAGACCCAGTACTTC
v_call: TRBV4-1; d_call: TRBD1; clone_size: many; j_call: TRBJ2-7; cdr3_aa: CASSQATGQGREQYF; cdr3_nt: TGCGCCAGCAGCCAAGCGACGGGACAGGGAAGGGAGCAGTACTTC
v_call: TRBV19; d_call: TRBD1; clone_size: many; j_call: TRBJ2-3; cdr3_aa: CATNDRGSSDTQYF; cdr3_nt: TGTGCCACAAATGACAGGGGAAGCTCAGATACGCAGTATTTT
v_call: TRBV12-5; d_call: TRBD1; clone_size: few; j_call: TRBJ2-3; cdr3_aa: CASGLVLSGTGTYF; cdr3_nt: TGTGCTAGTGGTTTGGTACTCTCCGGGACAGGAACCTATTTT
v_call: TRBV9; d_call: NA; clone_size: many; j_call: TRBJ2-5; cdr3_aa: CASSRTTGLKAQYF; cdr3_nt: TGTGCCAGCAGCCGAACCACAGGGTTGAAGGCCCAGTACTTC
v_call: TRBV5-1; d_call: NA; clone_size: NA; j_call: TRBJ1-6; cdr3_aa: CASSLESYNSPLHF; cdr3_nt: TGCGCCAGCAGCTTGGAGTCCTATAATTCACCCCTCCACTTT
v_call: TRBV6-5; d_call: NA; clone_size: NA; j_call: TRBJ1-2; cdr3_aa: CASSYSRALDGYTF; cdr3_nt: TGTGCCAGCAGTTACTCGAGAGCCCTGGATGGCTACACCTTC
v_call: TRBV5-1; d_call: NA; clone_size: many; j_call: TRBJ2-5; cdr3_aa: CASSFQVEETQYF; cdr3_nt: TGCGCCAGCAGCTTTCAAGTCGAGGAGACCCAGTACTTC
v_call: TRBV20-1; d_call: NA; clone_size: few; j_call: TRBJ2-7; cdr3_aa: CSASPSATYEQYF; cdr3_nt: TGCAGTGCTAGTCCTAGCGCTACCTACGAGCAGTACTTC
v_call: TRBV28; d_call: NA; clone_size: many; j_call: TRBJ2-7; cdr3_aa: CASRRGYYEQYF; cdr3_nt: TGTGCCAGCAGGCGGGGTTACTACGAGCAGTACTTC